The clone carrying this TCR beta chain was seen repeatedly, ten times or more. CDR1 KGHDR and CDR2 SFDVKD come from the germline V gene. V shed 9 bases and J shed 6 bases, with 16 bases lying between them. The CDR3 has 14 amino acids. This sample was included in a study of T-cell reconstitution after alpha-beta-depleted transplantation in children. Library preparation (for TCRbeta) was performed with unique molecular identifiers. TCRdb re-called the PCR reads with MiXCR, one entry per CDR3 protein. The sample carries 250,000 to 350,000 distinct CDR3 sequences, around 9.6% recorded once. The sample was PBMCs from the stem cell graft donor, taken from the stem cell graft. This rearrangement joins TRBV24-1 to TRBJ2-2; no clear D gene. This TCR came from a human donor who donated a stem cell graft to a child with SCID. The CDR3 is CATLKQRFSGELFF. The CDR3 DNA reads as TGTGCCACCCTCAAGCAGAGGTTTTCCGGGGAGCTGTTTTTT.